The clone carrying this T cell receptor (beta chain) was picked up a small number of times. Antigen specificity is unknown. The data are from a study of post-analysis software for immune sequencing data. About the research overall: The cohort encompassed relapsing-remitting, secondary progressive and progressive-relapsing multiple sclerosis disease courses. General study findings and limits: Diversity measured as normalized Chao1 was significantly lower in multiple sclerosis patients than in controls. Clustering by F measure revealed strong co-clustering among samples prepared together in one batch. Controls showed lower frequencies than patients for 5 or 6 TRBV segments, and TRBV5-6, TRBV5-1 and TRBV20-1 were among these.

TCR beta cDNA libraries had unique molecular identifiers. cDNA molecules numbering 400,000 to 550,000 came from about 1 to 10 million T cells. TCRdb independently ran MiXCR on the PCR reads; one entry per CDR3 protein. This sample carries roughly 200,000 distinct CDR3 sequences, about 30% of them seen once, and the ten largest clones take around 3.2%. This CDR3 region has 16 residues. The V segment lost 1 base and the J segment 1 base; nucleotides outside the gene matches: 5. The germline CDR1 and CDR2 sequences are SEHNR and FQNEAQ (reference sequence). The rearrangement uses TRBV7-9 and TRBJ2-5; 8 nucleotides line up with TRBD2. This receptor was taken from a girl aged 2 to 17 with multiple sclerosis. Sequenced: blood. DNA of the CDR3: TGTGCCAGCAGCTTAGGGACGGGGGGGGTCCAAGAGACCCAGTACTTC. Translation: CASSLGTGGVQETQYF.